Below are 10 T cell receptor beta chains sequenced from a single sample in a study of T cell repertoires in cytomegalovirus infection. The antigens for these receptors are not known. One entry per CDR3 protein, called by TCRdb with MiXCR from the reads. The data contain more than 250,000 distinct CDR3 sequences, 20% to 25% of them singletons. The sample here was cultured PBMCs, taken from culture after CMV antigen stimulation. The source of these receptors is a human donor in good health (CMV status not recorded). Some clones in this sample may be carry-over from other donors' samples.

The chain employs TRBV6-2 or TRBV6-3 and TRBJ2-7; D gene uncertain. This CDR3 has 12 residues. The germline gives CDR1 MNHEY, CDR2 SVGEGT. V was trimmed by 6 bases and J by 9 bases, leaving 15 bases between them. The CDR3 DNA reads TGTGCCAGCAGCCGCACACGGGCCGTGCAGTACGTC. Amino acid sequence: CASSRTRAVQYV.

This clonotype has only a few counts. The V call is TRBV7-9, the J call TRBJ1-5, with D perhaps TRBD1 (5 bases). Looked up from germline, CDR1 is SEHNR and CDR2 is FQNEAQ (reference sequence). CDR3 length: 15 amino acids. Trimming removed 0 bases from V and 4 bases from J, with 10 bases in between. CDR3 protein: CASSLAGRENQPQHF. The CDR3 DNA reads as TGTGCCAGCAGCTTAGCGGGCAGGGAAAATCAGCCCCAGCATTTT. The full variable domain, completed using reference TRBV7-9 and TRBJ1-5, is DTGVSQNPRHKITKRGQNVTFRCDPISEHNRLYWYRQTLGQGPEFLTYFQNEAQLEKSRLLSDRFSAERPKGSFSTLEIQRTEQGDSAMYLCASSLAGRENQPQHFGDGTRLSIL.

The gene calls are TRBV28 and TRBJ2-1, with 12 bases identical to TRBD2. Losses at the gene ends were 9 bases for V and 13 bases for J; bases not matched to a gene: 7. The CDR3 has 12 residues. Germline V gene lookup returns CDR1 MDHEN and CDR2 SYDVKM. CDR3: CASGLAGMTQFF. The CDR3 DNA reads TGTGCCAGTGGACTAGCGGGAATGACTCAGTTCTTC.

The rearrangement joins TRBV6-6 to TRBJ2-5; tentative D call: TRBD2 (6 bases). Germline values: CDR1 MNHNY, CDR2 SVGAGI (reference sequence). V lost 11 bases to trimming and J lost 4 bases, with 17 bases between them. The CDR3 is 13 amino acids. The DNA for the CDR3 is TGTGCCTACAGAAAGACTAGTACAGAGACCCAGTACTTC. Translating it yields CAYRKTSTETQYF.

This clonotype came up once. The chain links TRBV12-3 or TRBV12-4 to TRBJ1-4, with 8 bases identical to TRBD1. V dropped 5 bases and J dropped 8; count of bases not matched to a gene: 10. This CDR3 contains 15 residues. CDR3 sequence (DNA): TGTGCCAGCAGTCAGACGGACAGGGTGAGGGAAAAACTGTTTTTT. The encoded protein is CASSQTDRVREKLFF.

This clonotype was recorded a few times. This rearrangement joins TRBV3-1 to TRBJ1-4; possibly TRBD1 for D (6 bases). Trimming stripped 2 bases from V and 7 bases from J, with 17 bases between. There are 16 residues in the CDR3. CDR1 is LGHDT, CDR2 YNNKEL, per germline (reference sequence). Here the CDR3 DNA reads TGTGCCAGCAGCCAAAACGGTGTGGCAGGGGTTGAAAAACTGTTTTTT. Its translation is CASSQNGVAGVEKLFF.

This clonotype was counted a few times. The chain employs TRBV6-1 and TRBJ2-5; D ambiguous. The CDR3 has 15 residues. The V gene lost 4 bases and the J gene lost 3 bases, with 15 bases spanning the gap. In germline, CDR1 is MNHNS, CDR2 SASEGT. Here the CDR3 DNA reads TGTGCCAGCAGTGTAATAACACATCAAAAAGAGACCCAGTACTTC. Residues: CASSVITHQKETQYF.

The chain uses TRBV9 and TRBJ1-5; the D gene is possibly TRBD1 (5 bases). This CDR3 region has 15 residues. Trimming cost V 2 bases and J 2 bases, with 11 bases left between them. The germline CDR1 and CDR2 sequences are SGDLS and YYNGEE. The CDR3 sequence is CASSVEGFGNQPQHF. The CDR3 nucleotides are TGTGCCAGCAGCGTTGAGGGGTTCGGCAATCAGCCCCAGCATTTT.

The rearrangement joins TRBV6-6 to TRBJ1-5; D is perhaps TRBD1 (5 bases). CDR3 length equals 14 residues. V lost 2 bases and J 3 bases, leaving 8 bases between the germline ends. The V gene's germline CDR1 is MNHNY and CDR2 SVGAGI (reference sequence). This CDR3 is CASSYRGDNQPQHF. The CDR3 DNA is TGTGCCAGCAGTTACAGGGGTGACAATCAGCCCCAGCATTTT.

The rearrangement joins TRBV6-1 to TRBJ2-1; the match to TRBD1 covers 10 bases. Germline CDR1 is MNHNS and CDR2 is SASEGT. J gave up 8 bases and V 5 bases, and 9 bases lay outside the gene matches. The CDR3 has 15 amino acids. CDR3 protein: CASSSDAGTGDEQFF. The CDR3 coding sequence is TGTGCCAGCAGTTCCGATGCCGGGACAGGGGATGAGCAGTTCTTC.